The clone carrying this T cell receptor beta chain showed up many times. Germline V gene data show CDR1 as ENHRY and CDR2 as SYGVKD. The V gene lost 8 bases and the J gene lost 2 bases, with 9 bases spanning the gap. This CDR3 has 12 amino acids. The study profiled TCR beta VDJ and CDR3 using genomic DNA as template. TCRdb re-analysed the reads in MiXCR, keeping a single row per CDR3 protein. The table has hundreds of thousands of distinct CDR3 sequences, 55% to 75% seen once. This specimen belongs to a study of CD8+CD57+ T cells in acquired aplastic anemia. About the research overall: DNA from sorted CD4+ and CD8+ cells averaged approximately 3.5 ug.

The origin of this receptor is a human donor in good health, serving as a control. The gene calls are TRBV10-3 and TRBJ1-2; D not certain. The source material was sorted CD4+, CD8+, or CD8+CD57+ T cells (not recorded which) from PBMCs. CDR3 nucleotide sequence: TGTGCCATCGCCGGAGGCAACTATGGCTACACCTTC. The encoded protein is CAIAGGNYGYTF.